This T cell receptor (beta chain) was found in a study of T-cell memory formation after mild COVID-19. Study at large: Most TCR clusters belonged to a single donor.

Of note for this clonotype: Its antigen is unknown.

Overall study findings and caveats: From day 15 to 85, contracting clones were balanced between CD4 and CD8, whereas later expanders leaned toward CD4+. Pre-infection memory harbored some responding clones, suggesting cross-reactive memory joined. Clones that contracted clustered mainly in CM and EM if CD4+ and in EMRA if CD8+.

Germline V lookup: CDR1 MNHEY, CDR2 SVGAGI. The CDR3 has 14 amino acids. The J segment lost 1 base and the V segment lost 10 bases, leaving 7 bases of the junction unmatched. TCRdb called the 5' RACE reads again in MiXCR, with one record for every CDR3 protein. The sample holds a few hundred thousand distinct CDR3 sequences, around 17% seen once. The J gene is TRBJ2-1, the V gene TRBV6-5; 7 bases are shared with TRBD2. The source of this sequence is a man aged 18 to 30 who had mild COVID-19 (a few samples of this study predate the infection). Cell type and time point are not known. Sequences were obtained from PBMCs or a T cell subset sorted from them (not recorded which). CDR3 residues: CATSQRGSYNEQFF. DNA of the CDR3: TGTGCCACCTCCCAGCGGGGATCCTACAATGAGCAGTTCTTC.